The source of this T cell receptor beta chain is a study of blood T cell repertoires in COVID-19. Study-wide background: Acute-phase and convalescent COVID-19 samples originated in the United States, Italy and Spain. PBMCs, B-cell-depleted T cells, or T cells provided the cDNA or gDNA that made up the material.

V gave up 7 bases and J gave up 4 bases; unmatched junction bases: 16. The CDR3 is 17 amino acids. Per the germline V gene, CDR1 is SGHAT and CDR2 is FQNNGV. Clones were sequenced by immunoSEQ multiplex PCR, and TCRdb holds only the in-frame ones, with some missing. There are a few hundred thousand clones in the sample; around 81% occur only once, and 3% to 3.5% lies in the top ten. The clonotype originates from a woman between 25 and 40 years old who had recovered from COVID-19. The chain carries TRBV11-2 and TRBJ1-3; 7 nucleotides line up with TRBD1. Sequencing input: peripheral blood. CDR3 in DNA: TGTGCCAGCACTTTCCACCTAACAGGGGTCGTAGGAAACACCATATATTTT. Its protein product is CASTFHLTGVVGNTIYF.